What follows is one TCR beta chain and its context. The source of the sample is a study of cytomegalovirus exposure and HLA in healthy donors. CDR1 is MNHEY and CDR2 is SVGAGI in the germline V gene. With 7 bases clipped from V and 5 bases from J, the junction kept 8 bases outside the gene matches. The CDR3 has 15 residues. 13 Jbeta primers and 60 Vbeta primers were used for the PCR. The data were produced by immunoSEQ multiplex PCR, yet TCRdb's version contains in-frame clones alone and is incomplete. The sample lists about 100,000 clones, roughly 83% occurring once. The clonotype was recovered from a female donor in good health and CMV-seropositive. This chain links TRBV6-5 with TRBJ2-2; TRBD2 agrees at 9 bases. The sequencing sample was made of PBMCs. CDR3 sequence: CASKVPTSGTGELFF. The DNA of the CDR3 is TGTGCCAGCAAGGTCCCCACTAGCGGGACCGGGGAGCTGTTTTTT.